The entry that follows covers one TCR beta chain sequence. This sample was taken from a study of shared clonotypes between healthy human individuals. Profiling relied on immunoSEQ multiplex PCR, and the TCRdb table lists in-frame clones only, not all of them. The table includes over a million clones, 95% to 99% detected once. V lost 8 bases and J lost 2, with 16 bases in between. Germline V gene data show CDR1 as MDHEN and CDR2 as SYDVKM. This CDR3 spans 14 amino acids. Input material: naive CD4+ T cells sorted from blood. Regarding subset: CD45RA+ positively selected. This rearrangement joins TRBV28 to TRBJ2-7; D is undetermined. The TCR sequence derives from a man aged 25-45 years in good health. The CDR3 bases are TGTGCCAGCCGAGTTTCCGGCGGCACCTACGAGCAGTACTTC. Its protein is CASRVSGGTYEQYF.